The next 18 T cell receptor beta chains were all read from a single sample in a study of shared clonotypes between healthy human individuals. Produced via immunoSEQ multiplex PCR; TCRdb's table is partial and in-frame only. The data hold some 1.4 million clones, with roughly 96% observed a single time. Specimen: naive CD4+ T cells sorted from blood. Documented subset: CD45RA+ positively selected. The receptor set was obtained from a young man in good health.

The gene calls are TRBV27 and TRBJ2-3; D is unclear. The CDR3 covers 14 residues. The ends were cut back, 5 bases at V and 3 bases at J, with 12 bases in the middle. The germline CDR1 and CDR2 sequences are MNHEY and SMNVEV (reference sequence). The CDR3 DNA is TGTGCCAGCAGTCTCTCACTGACTACAGATACGCAGTATTTT. Its protein product is CASSLSLTTDTQYF.

The CDR3 here is CASSATRGYGTGELFF. The CDR3 DNA sequence: TGTGCCAGCAGCGCCACGAGGGGCTACGGCACCGGGGAGCTGTTTTTT. The V and J genes are TRBV7-9 and TRBJ2-2; D is perhaps TRBD1 or TRBD2 (5 bases each). This CDR3 is 16 amino acids long. Trimming took off 5 bases at V and 4 bases at J, with 17 bases between the two ends. Per the germline V gene, CDR1 is SEHNR and CDR2 is FQNEAQ (reference sequence).

The CDR3 sequence: CASRLRTGGAPSNEKLFF. CDR3 DNA: TGTGCCAGCAGACTCCGGACAGGGGGCGCCCCTTCTAATGAAAAACTGTTTTTT. The chain links TRBV27 to TRBJ1-4, with 11 bases lining up with TRBD1. V dropped 6 bases and J dropped 3; count of bases not matched to a gene: 12. Germline V gene data show CDR1 as MNHEY and CDR2 as SMNVEV (reference sequence). This CDR3 contains 18 residues.

In the case of this clone: This CDR3 is also generated by other DNA sequences in the sample. The rearrangement uses TRBV9 and TRBJ2-7; D not resolved. Germline CDR1 is SGDLS and CDR2 is YYNGEE. The ends were cut back, 0 bases at V and 1 base at J, with 8 bases in the middle. This CDR3 is built from 14 residues. CDR3 in amino acids: CASSVGSWSYEQYF. CDR3 in DNA: TGTGCCAGCAGCGTAGGTAGTTGGTCCTACGAGCAGTACTTC.

The chain combines TRBV10-3 with TRBJ2-3; possible D gene TRBD2, 5 bases. The V and J ends lost 6 bases and 2 bases respectively, with 6 bases between them. Germline CDR1 is ENHRY and CDR2 is SYGVKD. The CDR3 covers 12 residues. CDR3 DNA sequence: TGTGCCATCAGGGGAGCCACAGATACGCAGTATTTT. It yields the protein CAIRGATDTQYF.

This rearrangement joins TRBV28 to TRBJ1-4, with D tentatively TRBD1 (6 bases). The CDR3 consists of 15 residues. Germline CDR1 and CDR2: MDHEN and SYDVKM. V was cut by 5 bases and J by 5 bases, with 15 bases left in between. The CDR3 reads CASSGRTGQNEKLFF. In nucleotides, the CDR3 is TGTGCCAGCAGTGGTCGCACAGGGCAAAATGAAAAACTGTTTTTT.

V is TRBV15 and J is TRBJ2-1, with D perhaps TRBD2 (5 bases). The CDR3 totals 14 residues. Per germline, CDR1 LNHNV and CDR2 YYDKDF (reference sequence). Trimming cost V 4 bases and J 6 bases, with 13 bases left between them. CDR3 region: CATSTRDYRNEQFF. CDR3 DNA sequence: TGTGCCACCAGCACCCGAGACTACCGCAATGAGCAGTTCTTC.

This clone was seen once. The genes are TRBV9 and TRBJ2-1; TRBD2 agrees at 7 bases. Germline trimming cut 4 bases from V and 10 bases from J; bases unmatched to any gene: 8. Germline V gives CDR1 SGDLS, CDR2 YYNGEE. The CDR3 is 13 residues long. This CDR3 is CASSNTSAGEQFF. Written as DNA, the CDR3 is TGTGCCAGCAGCAACACTAGCGCGGGGGAGCAGTTCTTC.

This chain uses TRBV5-4 with TRBJ2-1, with D perhaps TRBD1 or TRBD2 (5 bases each). Trimming cost V 4 bases and J 6 bases, with 14 bases left between them. Germline loops: CDR1 SGHNT, CDR2 YYREEE (reference sequence). The CDR3 extends over 14 amino acids. The CDR3 loop reads CASSPGPSGNEQFF. CDR3 nucleotides: TGTGCCAGCAGCCCGGGACCATCTGGCAATGAGCAGTTCTTC.

This clone was seen a single time. The V call is TRBV5-4, the J call TRBJ2-7, with 12 bases fitting TRBD2. The V gene end was trimmed by 4 bases and the J gene end by 0 bases; junction bases not matched to a gene: 5. The CDR3 is 16 residues long. The germline gives CDR1 SGHNT, CDR2 YYREEE (reference sequence). The CDR3, as DNA: TGTGCCAGCAGCCGGGGACTAGCGGGTAGCTCCTACGAGCAGTACTTC. Its protein is CASSRGLAGSSYEQYF.

This chain links TRBV28 with TRBJ1-5; D uncertain. The germline CDR1 and CDR2 sequences are MDHEN and SYDVKM. V was trimmed by 7 bases and J by 0 bases, leaving 7 bases between them. This CDR3 spans 13 amino acids. CDR3 in DNA: TGTGCCAGCAAGCGGTATAGCAATCAGCCCCAGCATTTT. This codes for CASKRYSNQPQHF.

The chain has TRBV9 and TRBJ1-2, with 11 bases matching TRBD1. Germline values: CDR1 SGDLS, CDR2 YYNGEE. There are 16 residues in the CDR3. Trimming removed 5 bases from V and 2 bases from J; junction bases left unmatched: 8. This CDR3 reads CASSGQGAIRNYGYTF. The CDR3 DNA sequence: TGTGCCAGCAGTGGACAGGGGGCGATCAGGAACTATGGCTACACCTTC. The entire variable domain, with the rest obtained from reference TRBV9 and TRBJ1-2, is as follows: DSGVTQTPKHLITATGQRVTLRCSPRSGDLSVYWYQQSLDQGLQFLIQYYNGEERAKGNILERFSAQQFPDLHSELNLSSLELGDSALYFCASSGQGAIRNYGYTFGSGTRLTVV.

Here the CDR3 DNA reads TGTGCCAGCAGCCAAGGTGTCCCAGATACGCAGTATTTT. This sequence encodes CASSQGVPDTQYF. The chain links TRBV11-3 to TRBJ2-3; D gene uncertain. V was trimmed by 5 bases and J by 4 bases, leaving 10 bases between them. Germline V gene sequence: CDR1 SGHNT, CDR2 YENEEA. There are 13 residues in the CDR3. The full variable domain, with the rest looked up from reference TRBV11-3 and TRBJ2-3, is EAGVVQSPRYKIIEKKQPVAFWCNPISGHNTLYWYLQNLGQGPELLIRYENEEAVDDSQLPKDRFSAERLKGVDSTLKIQPAELGDSAVYLCASSQGVPDTQYFGPGTRLTVL.

This clone was seen a single time. The chain couples TRBV28 to TRBJ1-2; unclear D gene. The V end was cut by 5 bases, the J end by 7 bases, with 11 bases between. There are 12 residues in the CDR3. Germline V lookup: CDR1 MDHEN, CDR2 SYDVKM. The chain's CDR3 is CASSPQVLGYTF. CDR3 coding DNA: TGTGCCAGCAGTCCTCAAGTTCTTGGCTACACCTTC.

This chain connects TRBV15 to TRBJ2-1, with D perhaps matching TRBD1 (6 bases). This CDR3 spans 15 amino acids. Germline CDR1 LNHNV, CDR2 YYDKDF (reference sequence). V was cut by 1 base and J by 4 bases, with 11 bases left in between. CDR3 region: CATSRGTGQYNEQFF. CDR3 coding DNA: TGTGCCACCAGCAGAGGGACTGGACAGTACAATGAGCAGTTCTTC.

This chain connects TRBV2 to TRBJ1-2; D may be TRBD1 (5 bases). The V gene lost 3 bases and the J gene lost 2 bases, with 10 bases spanning the gap. Germline CDR1 and CDR2: SNHLY and FYNNEI. This CDR3 is 14 amino acids long. CDR3 DNA: TGTGCCAGCAGTGAGGTCTCAGGGAACTATGGCTACACCTTC. This gives the protein CASSEVSGNYGYTF.

The chain uses TRBV4-3 and TRBJ1-2; D gene unclear. Germline CDR1 is LGHNA and CDR2 is YSLEER. This CDR3 comprises 14 residues. V was trimmed by 1 base and J by 2 bases, leaving 8 bases between them. The chain's CDR3 is CASSQGHQNYGYTF. Written as DNA, the CDR3 is TGCGCCAGCAGCCAAGGGCACCAAAACTATGGCTACACCTTC.

The rearrangement uses TRBV11-2 and TRBJ2-7; TRBD2 agrees at 8 bases. Trimming cost V 1 base and J 2 bases; bases outside gene matches: 10. Germline CDR1 is SGHAT and CDR2 is FQNNGV. The CDR3 runs to 17 residues. The CDR3 DNA follows: TGTGCCAGCAGCTTAGGCGGGGTTAGCGGGACTCCCTACGAGCAGTACTTC. Protein sequence: CASSLGGVSGTPYEQYF.